The 21 T cell receptor beta chains below come from one sample, sequenced in a study of blood T cell repertoires in COVID-19. Here immunoSEQ multiplex PCR was the method, and the copy in TCRdb shows in-frame clones only, minus some. The sample records around 260,000 clones, around 86% being singletons. The sample consisted of peripheral blood. These receptors were collected from a woman aged 40 to 55 who had recovered from COVID-19.

The CDR3 sequence is CASSPNLEETQYF. The DNA of the CDR3 is TGTGCCAGCAGCCCTAATCTAGAAGAGACCCAGTACTTC. The V call is TRBV2, the J call TRBJ2-5; no clear D. The V end was cut by 6 bases, the J end by 3 bases, with 11 bases between. This CDR3 region has 13 residues. CDR1 and CDR2 (germline): SNHLY, FYNNEI. Full variable domain (missing parts from reference TRBV2 and TRBJ2-5): EPEVTQTPSHQVTQMGQEVILRCVPISNHLYFYWYRQILGQKVEFLVSFYNNEISEKSEIFDDQFSVERPDGSNFTLKIRSTKLEDSAMYFCASSPNLEETQYFGPGTRLLVL.

The chain carries TRBV19 and TRBJ1-2, with TRBD1 matching over 7 bases. CDR3 length: 14 residues. J gave up 6 bases and V 1 base, and 5 bases lay outside the gene matches. Germline lookup yields CDR1 LNHDA and CDR2 SQIVND (reference sequence). CDR3 nucleotide sequence: TGTGCCAGTAGTATAGCGTCAGGGGGAGATGGCTACACCTTC. It codes for CASSIASGGDGYTF.

The CDR3 is CASSGAQGPYEKLFF. The CDR3, as DNA: TGTGCCAGCAGCGGGGCACAGGGGCCTTATGAAAAACTGTTTTTT. The chain employs TRBV2 and TRBJ1-4; 7 nucleotides line up with TRBD1. Germline CDR1 is SNHLY and CDR2 is FYNNEI. Trimming took 6 bases from V and 6 from J; bases not matched to a gene: 10. This CDR3 spans 15 amino acids.

V gene TRBV7-2 combines with J gene TRBJ1-6, with 8 bases that match TRBD1. The J segment lost 5 bases and the V segment lost 2 bases, leaving 2 bases of the junction unmatched. Germline V lookup: CDR1 SGHTA, CDR2 FQGNSA. This CDR3 region has 15 residues. This chain's CDR3 is CASSLRTGNNSPLHF. The CDR3, as DNA: TGTGCCAGCAGCTTAAGGACAGGGAATAATTCACCCCTCCACTTT.

The chain links TRBV5-4 to TRBJ1-2; tentatively, D is TRBD1 (5 bases). The CDR3 totals 14 residues. Trimming stripped 0 bases from V and 1 base from J, with 7 bases between. Germline lookup yields CDR1 SGHNT and CDR2 YYREEE (reference sequence). The DNA for the CDR3 is TGTGCCAGCAGCTTGGACAGGATTAACTATGGCTACACCTTC. It codes for CASSLDRINYGYTF.

This clone was seen a single time. The chain joins TRBV6-6 to TRBJ2-2, with 7 positions matching TRBD1. CDR3 length: 16 residues. V gave up 0 bases and J gave up 4 bases; unmatched junction bases: 5. Germline V lookup: CDR1 MNHNY, CDR2 SVGAGI (reference sequence). The CDR3 region is CASSYSTGQITGELFF. As DNA, the CDR3 is TGTGCCAGCAGTTACTCGACGGGACAGATCACCGGGGAGCTGTTTTTT.

The chain combines TRBV19 with TRBJ2-7, with D possibly being TRBD2 (5 bases). This CDR3 is 13 amino acids long. Germline lookup yields CDR1 LNHDA and CDR2 SQIVND (reference sequence). V dropped 4 bases and J dropped 3 bases, with 10 bases sitting between them. In DNA form, the CDR3 reads TGTGCCAGTAGTAGGGAGCCAGACTACGAGCAGTACTTC. As protein: CASSREPDYEQYF.

This chain joins TRBV7-2 and TRBJ2-7; D ambiguous. CDR3 length: 12 residues. V was pared by 5 bases and J by 0 bases, with 5 bases between. CDR1 and CDR2 from the germline V gene are SGHTA and FQGNSA. The CDR3 reads CASSPISYEQYF. In nucleotides, the CDR3 is TGTGCCAGCAGCCCCATCTCCTACGAGCAGTACTTC. Complete variable domain (other parts from reference TRBV7-2 and TRBJ2-7): GAGVSQSPSNKVTEKGKDVELRCDPISGHTALYWYRQSLGQGLEFLIYFQGNSAPDKSGLPSDRFSAERTGGSVSTLTIQRTQQEDSAVYLCASSPISYEQYFGPGTRLTVT.

J is TRBJ1-4 and V is TRBV23-1; tentative D call: TRBD1 (5 bases). TRBV23-1 is sorted into the ORF group, with uncertain function. The CDR3 runs to 15 residues. The V and J ends lost 0 bases and 8 bases respectively, with 13 bases between them. The CDR3, as DNA: TGCGCCAGCAGTCAATCATACCCCCAGGGCGAAAAACTGTTTTTT. This codes for CASSQSYPQGEKLFF.

This chain uses TRBV5-1 with TRBJ1-2; 7 bases are a match to TRBD1. Germline V gene data show CDR1 as SGHRS and CDR2 as YFSETQ. The CDR3 length is 13 residues. The V and J ends lost 3 bases and 4 bases, in that order; junction bases with no gene match: 3. The CDR3 nucleotides read TGCGCCAGCAGCTCCCACAGGGGCTATGGCTACACCTTC. It is translated as CASSSHRGYGYTF.

The CDR3 DNA reads as TGCGCCAGCAGTGAGTCAGTTAGGTTTGCGGGGGAAACAGATACGCAGTATTTT. This gives the protein CASSESVRFAGETDTQYF. The V gene is TRBV10-1, the J gene TRBJ2-3, with 7 bases matching TRBD2. The length of the CDR3 is 18 residues. The V gene's germline CDR1 is WNHNN and CDR2 SYGVQD (reference sequence). The ends lost 0 bases at V and 3 bases at J; junction bases unmatched: 12.

This chain connects TRBV4-2 to TRBJ2-3; D might be TRBD2 (7 bases). The CDR3 loop spans 16 amino acids. Germline V gene sequence: CDR1 LGHNA, CDR2 YNFKEQ. V lost 5 bases and J lost 6, with 21 bases in between. The CDR3 spells CASSTGEGVRVDTQYF. The CDR3 bases are TGTGCCAGCAGCACGGGGGAGGGGGTAAGGGTCGATACGCAGTATTTT.

This CDR3 reads CASSLGQVYEQYF. The CDR3 DNA reads as TGTGCCAGCAGTTTAGGACAGGTCTACGAGCAGTACTTC. V and J are TRBV27 and TRBJ2-7; TRBD1 matches 7 bases. This CDR3 is built from 13 residues. J gave up 3 bases and V 2 bases, and 1 base lay outside the gene matches. The V gene's germline CDR1 is MNHEY and CDR2 SMNVEV (reference sequence).

V gene TRBV9 combines with J gene TRBJ1-1, with 10 bases that match TRBD1. The germline V gene has CDR1 SGDLS and CDR2 YYNGEE. The trim removed 0 bases at V and 5 bases at J, leaving 4 bases unmatched. This CDR3 region has 15 residues. CDR3 nucleotides: TGTGCCAGCAGCGTAGAAGGGACAGGGGAAACTGAAGCTTTCTTT. Translated, it gives CASSVEGTGETEAFF. Looking up the rest from reference TRBV9 and TRBJ1-1 gives the full variable domain: DSGVTQTPKHLITATGQRVTLRCSPRSGDLSVYWYQQSLDQGLQFLIQYYNGEERAKGNILERFSAQQFPDLHSELNLSSLELGDSALYFCASSVEGTGETEAFFGQGTRLTVV.

V and J are TRBV10-3 and TRBJ1-1, with D maybe TRBD1 (5 bases). Germline values: CDR1 ENHRY, CDR2 SYGVKD. V shed 0 bases and J shed 5 bases, with 13 bases lying between them. The CDR3 spans 15 residues. The CDR3 DNA reads TGTGCCATCAGTGAGTCGGACATCCTAGGGACTGAAGCTTTCTTT. It specifies CAISESDILGTEAFF.

Here the CDR3 reads CAISPGRQGPEQYF. The CDR3 DNA follows: TGTGCCATCAGTCCCGGGCGACAGGGTCCCGAGCAGTACTTC. J is TRBJ2-7 and V is TRBV10-3; 7 bases fit TRBD1. Germline V lookup: CDR1 ENHRY, CDR2 SYGVKD. The V gene end was trimmed by 5 bases and the J gene end by 6 bases; junction bases not matched to a gene: 10. The CDR3 has 14 residues.

This sequence joins TRBV27 and TRBJ1-3; D is ambiguous. Trimming pared 5 bases from V and 0 bases from J, leaving 11 bases between. The V gene's germline CDR1 is MNHEY and CDR2 SMNVEV (reference sequence). CDR3 length equals 15 residues. The DNA of the CDR3 is TGTGCCAGCAGTGGGAGTGGGAACTCTGGAAACACCATATATTTT. Amino acid sequence: CASSGSGNSGNTIYF.

The gene calls are TRBV11-3 and TRBJ2-3; a weak D match, TRBD1 (6 bases). The V end was cut by 5 bases, the J end by 5 bases, with 11 bases between. The length of the CDR3 is 13 residues. CDR1 is SGHNT and CDR2 is YENEEA in the germline V gene. The CDR3 loop is CASSEYRVDTQYF. The CDR3 DNA reads TGTGCCAGCAGCGAATACAGGGTAGATACGCAGTATTTT.

This chain joins TRBV23-1 and TRBJ2-5, with D tentatively TRBD1 (5 bases). TRBV23-1 is an open reading frame whose function is uncertain. The CDR3 totals 11 residues. V lost 6 bases, J lost 7 bases, and 9 bases lay in between. In nucleotides, the CDR3 is TGCGCCAGCAGCCTCGACAGGACCCAGTACTTC. Its translation is CASSLDRTQYF.

V usage is TRBV27 and J usage is TRBJ2-2; tentative D call: TRBD2 (7 bases). V shed 6 bases and J shed 7 bases, with 15 bases lying between them. Germline CDR1 reads MNHEY; CDR2 reads SMNVEV (reference sequence). This CDR3 region has 14 residues. The CDR3 DNA reads TGTGCCAGCAGCCTGAGGGGGGGCGGCGGGGAGCTGTTTTTT. Translated, it gives CASSLRGGGGELFF.

This chain connects TRBV5-6 to TRBJ1-4; TRBD1 aligns across 10 bases. The germline V gene encodes CDR1 SGHDT and CDR2 YYEEEE. The CDR3 sequence is 14 residues long. J lost 8 bases, V lost 4 bases, and 5 bases had no gene match. CDR3 sequence (DNA): TGTGCCAGCAGCCCAGACAGGGGGCGAGAAAAACTGTTTTTT. It codes for CASSPDRGREKLFF.